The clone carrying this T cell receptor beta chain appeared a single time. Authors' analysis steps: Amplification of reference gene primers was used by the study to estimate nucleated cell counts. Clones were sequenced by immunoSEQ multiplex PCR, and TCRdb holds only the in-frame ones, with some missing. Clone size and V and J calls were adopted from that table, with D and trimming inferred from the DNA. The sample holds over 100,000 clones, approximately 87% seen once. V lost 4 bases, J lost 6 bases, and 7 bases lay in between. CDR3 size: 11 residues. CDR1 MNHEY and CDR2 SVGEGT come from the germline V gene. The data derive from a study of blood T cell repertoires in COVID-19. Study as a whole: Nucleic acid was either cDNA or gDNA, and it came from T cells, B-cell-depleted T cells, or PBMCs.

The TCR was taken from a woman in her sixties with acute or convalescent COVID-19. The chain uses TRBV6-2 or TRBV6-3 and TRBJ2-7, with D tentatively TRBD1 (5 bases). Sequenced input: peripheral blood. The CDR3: CASSLGAEQYF. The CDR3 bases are TGTGCCAGCAGTTTAGGGGCCGAGCAGTACTTC.